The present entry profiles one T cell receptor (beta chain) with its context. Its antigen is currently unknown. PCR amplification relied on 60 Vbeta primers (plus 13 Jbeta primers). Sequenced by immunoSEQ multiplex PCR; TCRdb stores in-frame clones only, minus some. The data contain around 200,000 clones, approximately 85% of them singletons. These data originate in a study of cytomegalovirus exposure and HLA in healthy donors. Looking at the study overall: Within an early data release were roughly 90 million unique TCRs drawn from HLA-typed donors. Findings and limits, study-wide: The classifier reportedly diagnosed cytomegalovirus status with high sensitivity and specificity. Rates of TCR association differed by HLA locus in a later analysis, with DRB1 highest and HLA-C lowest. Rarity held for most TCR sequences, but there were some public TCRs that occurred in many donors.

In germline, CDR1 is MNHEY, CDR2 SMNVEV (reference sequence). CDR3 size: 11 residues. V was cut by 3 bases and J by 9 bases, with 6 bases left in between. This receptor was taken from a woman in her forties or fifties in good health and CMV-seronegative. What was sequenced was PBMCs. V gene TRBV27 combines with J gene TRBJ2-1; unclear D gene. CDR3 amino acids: CASSFRAEQFF. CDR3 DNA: TGTGCCAGCAGTTTTAGAGCTGAGCAGTTCTTC.